A single sample gave rise to the 17 T cell receptor beta chains below, sequenced in a study of immune evolution from preneoplasia to lung adenocarcinoma. Produced via immunoSEQ multiplex PCR; TCRdb's table is partial and in-frame only. The sample has approximately 7,900 clones, about 77% seen once. The sample was FFPE adjacent normal lung tissue. These TCRs come from a person aged 70 to 85 with lung adenocarcinoma.

The V gene is TRBV4-2, the J gene TRBJ1-1; TRBD1 matches at 9 bases. Germline CDR1 reads LGHNA; CDR2 reads YNFKEQ. Trimming removed 1 base from V and 6 bases from J; junction bases left unmatched: 6. The CDR3 covers 15 residues. The CDR3 nucleotides read TGTGCCAGCAGCCAAGCCGACAGGGGGGGTGCTGAAGCTTTCTTT. Translating gives CASSQADRGGAEAFF.

CDR3 DNA sequence: TGTGCCAGCAGCTTAGAAGGAGGGGAGACCCAGTACTTC. This sequence encodes CASSLEGGETQYF. The rearrangement joins TRBV7-9 to TRBJ2-5, with a tentative D call TRBD2 (6 bases). The ends were cut back, 1 base at V and 5 bases at J, with 8 bases in the middle. CDR3 length: 13 residues. The germline gives CDR1 SEHNR, CDR2 FQNEAQ (reference sequence).

This clone was seen more than once but under ten times. This chain uses TRBV2 with TRBJ2-3, with D tentatively TRBD2 (7 bases). Trimming stripped 4 bases from V and 2 bases from J, with 10 bases between. Germline loops: CDR1 SNHLY, CDR2 FYNNEI. There are 14 residues in the CDR3. CDR3 in DNA: TGTGCCAGCAGTGGTGGGGGGGCCACAGATACGCAGTATTTT. This gives the protein CASSGGGATDTQYF.

The rearrangement joins TRBV30 to TRBJ2-1, with TRBD2 identical over 9 bases. The CDR3 is made up of 14 amino acids. V was pared by 6 bases and J by 4 bases, with 7 bases of the junction left unmatched. The V gene's germline CDR1 is GTSNPN and CDR2 SVGIG (reference sequence). The DNA for the CDR3 is TGTGCCTGCTCCAGCGGGAGGATTTACAATGAGCAGTTCTTC. Amino acids: CACSSGRIYNEQFF.

The V gene is TRBV4-1, the J gene TRBJ2-5; 7 bases line up with TRBD2. Germline V gene sequence: CDR1 MGHRA, CDR2 YSYEKL. CDR3 length: 18 residues. Trimming took 0 bases from V and 1 from J; bases not matched to a gene: 11. CDR3 sequence reads: CASSQDLRLAEAQETQYF. In DNA form, the CDR3 reads TGCGCCAGCAGCCAAGACTTAAGGCTAGCGGAGGCCCAAGAGACCCAGTACTTC.

The rearrangement links TRBV4-2 to TRBJ1-6; D call uncertain. This CDR3 is built from 14 residues. Germline assignment: CDR1 LGHNA and CDR2 YNFKEQ. V lost 1 base and J lost 6, with 7 bases in between. CDR3 in DNA: TGTGCCAGCAGCCAAGGGTCTCTTAATTCACCCCTCCACTTT. This gives the protein CASSQGSLNSPLHF.

The rearrangement uses TRBV4-1 and TRBJ1-6, with 10 positions matching TRBD1. V was clipped by 0 bases and J by 9 bases; unmatched bases: 14. The CDR3 runs to 19 residues. The V gene's germline CDR1 is MGHRA and CDR2 YSYEKL. The CDR3 here is CASSQERKTGGPRGSPLHF. CDR3 sequence (DNA): TGCGCCAGCAGCCAAGAACGTAAGACAGGGGGCCCCAGGGGTTCACCCCTCCACTTT.

The chain has TRBV20-1 and TRBJ1-5; D unclear. The CDR3 totals 11 residues. Germline V gives CDR1 DFQATT, CDR2 SNEGSKA (reference sequence). The V end was cut by 5 bases, the J end by 11 bases, with 13 bases between. CDR3 nucleotide sequence: TGCAGTGCTCCGGACGGAGAGGCCCAGCATTTT. Its translation: CSAPDGEAQHF.

The rearrangement joins TRBV5-6 to TRBJ2-7; D ambiguous. The CDR3 consists of 14 residues. Trimming removed 1 base from V and 0 bases from J, with 8 bases in between. CDR1 SGHDT and CDR2 YYEEEE come from the germline V gene. For the CDR3, the DNA is TGTGCCAGCAGCTTGCAGGTGAGCTCCTACGAGCAGTACTTC. This gives the protein CASSLQVSSYEQYF. The full variable domain, its missing parts supplied by reference TRBV5-6 and TRBJ2-7, is DAGVTQSPTHLIKTRGQQVTLRCSPKSGHDTVSWYQQALGQGPQFIFQYYEEEERQRGNFPDRFSGHQFPNYSSELNVNALLLGDSALYLCASSLQVSSYEQYFGPGTRLTVT.

The chain carries TRBV19 and TRBJ1-1, with no clear D. Trimming left V 6 bases short and J 7 bases short, with 9 bases between. Germline V gene lookup returns CDR1 LNHDA and CDR2 SQIVND (reference sequence). There are 11 residues in the CDR3. In DNA form, the CDR3 reads TGTGCCAGTAGGTTAACAGATGAAGCTTTCTTT. It specifies CASRLTDEAFF.

The sample holds one count of this clone. This chain joins TRBV30 and TRBJ1-2; tentatively, D is TRBD1 (6 bases). V lost 0 bases to trimming and J lost 4 bases, with 9 bases between them. CDR1 and CDR2 (germline): GTSNPN, SVGIG (reference sequence). The CDR3 has 13 residues. In nucleotides, the CDR3 is TGTGCCTGGAGTGTACAAGGGGGCTATGGCTACACCTTC. Protein: CAWSVQGGYGYTF. The full variable domain, its missing parts supplied by reference TRBV30 and TRBJ1-2, is SQTIHQWPATLVQPVGSPLSLECTVEGTSNPNLYWYRQAAGRGLQLLFYSVGIGQISSEVPQNLSASRPQDRQFILSSKKLLLSDSGFYLCAWSVQGGYGYTFGSGTRLTVV.

CDR3 residues: CASSLARLGPTEQYF. CDR3 nucleotide sequence: TGTGCCAGCAGCTTAGCGCGGCTAGGGCCGACCGAGCAGTACTTC. The chain is built from TRBV7-8 and TRBJ2-7; D is undetermined. Germline CDR1 reads SGHVS; CDR2 reads FQNEAQ. Deletions cut 0 bases from V and 6 bases from J, with 15 bases between. This CDR3 has 15 amino acids.

The chain links TRBV9 to TRBJ1-6, with TRBD1 matching over 8 bases. CDR1 is SGDLS, CDR2 YYNGEE, per germline. The CDR3 is 19 residues long. The V and J ends lost 0 bases and 1 base, in that order; junction bases with no gene match: 9. CDR3 in DNA: TGTGCCAGCAGCGTAGGCGAATCCGGGACAGGTTCCTATAATTCACCCCTCCACTTT. It encodes CASSVGESGTGSYNSPLHF.

The chain links TRBV28 to TRBJ2-5, with unresolved D. Trimming cost V 4 bases and J 7 bases, with 10 bases left between them. CDR3 length: 12 amino acids. Germline lookup yields CDR1 MDHEN and CDR2 SYDVKM. In DNA, the CDR3 is TGTGCCAGCAGTTCTCCATCCGGGACCCAGTACTTC. This gives the protein CASSSPSGTQYF.

V and J are TRBV4-1 and TRBJ2-5; D ambiguous. The CDR3 runs 12 residues. Germline lookup yields CDR1 MGHRA and CDR2 YSYEKL. V was trimmed by 1 base and J by 3 bases, leaving 3 bases between them. The CDR3 spells CASSQGEETQYF. The CDR3 region has the DNA TGCGCCAGCAGCCAAGGGGAAGAGACCCAGTACTTC.

Judged by abundance, this clone is large. The chain employs TRBV6-6 and TRBJ1-2; D might be TRBD1 (5 bases). This CDR3 region has 14 residues. The V end lost 7 bases, the J end lost 0 bases, and 12 bases lay between the germline ends. In germline, CDR1 is MNHNY, CDR2 SVGAGI (reference sequence). In nucleotides, the CDR3 is TGTGCCAGCACTCCCCCGACAGCTAACTATGGCTACACCTTC. This translates into CASTPPTANYGYTF.

The rearrangement links TRBV6-5 to TRBJ1-1; weak D call: TRBD1 (6 bases). Per germline, CDR1 MNHEY and CDR2 SVGAGI. V dropped 4 bases and J dropped 5 bases, with 8 bases sitting between them. The CDR3 runs 12 residues. CDR3 region: CASSWQGTEAFF. The CDR3 DNA follows: TGTGCCAGCAGTTGGCAGGGGACTGAAGCTTTCTTT.